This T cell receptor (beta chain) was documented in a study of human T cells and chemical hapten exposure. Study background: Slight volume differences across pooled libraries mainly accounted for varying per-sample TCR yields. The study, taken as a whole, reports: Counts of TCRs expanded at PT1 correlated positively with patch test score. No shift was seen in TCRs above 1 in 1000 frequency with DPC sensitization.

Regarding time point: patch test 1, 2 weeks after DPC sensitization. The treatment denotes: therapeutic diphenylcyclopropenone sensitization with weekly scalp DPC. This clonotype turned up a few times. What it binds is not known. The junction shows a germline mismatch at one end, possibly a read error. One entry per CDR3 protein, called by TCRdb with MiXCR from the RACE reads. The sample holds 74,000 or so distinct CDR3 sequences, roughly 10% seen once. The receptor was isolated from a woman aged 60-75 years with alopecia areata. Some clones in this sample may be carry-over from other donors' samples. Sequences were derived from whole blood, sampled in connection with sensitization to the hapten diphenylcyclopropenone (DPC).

The CDR3 DNA is TGTGCCAGCAGCCAAGATATCGGGGCGTATGGCCACACCTTC. It yields the protein CASSQDIGAYGHTF. The rearrangement links TRBV14 to TRBJ1-2; a weak D match, TRBD1 (5 bases). In germline, CDR1 is SGHDN, CDR2 FVKESK. The CDR3 length is 14 residues.